What follows describes a single T cell receptor beta chain. The repertoire was sequenced with immunoSEQ multiplex PCR; TCRdb's copy has only in-frame clones and lacks some. The sample consists of 240,000 or so clones, about 90% of them appearing once. The data derive from a study of blood T cell repertoires in COVID-19. In the study overall: Specimens from acute and convalescent COVID-19 originated in the United States, Italy and Spain. Nucleic acid was either cDNA or gDNA, and it came from T cells, B-cell-depleted T cells, or PBMCs.

The V gene's germline CDR1 is SGHRS and CDR2 YFSETQ. V was clipped by 4 bases and J by 0 bases, with 14 bases between them. The CDR3 extends over 15 amino acids. The chain couples TRBV5-1 to TRBJ2-7; possible D gene TRBD2, 6 bases. Material for sequencing was peripheral blood. This clonotype originated in a young woman who had recovered from COVID-19. Here the CDR3 DNA reads TGCGCCAGCAGCCCCCCCGCGGGACGCTCCTACGAGCAGTACTTC. Protein: CASSPPAGRSYEQYF.